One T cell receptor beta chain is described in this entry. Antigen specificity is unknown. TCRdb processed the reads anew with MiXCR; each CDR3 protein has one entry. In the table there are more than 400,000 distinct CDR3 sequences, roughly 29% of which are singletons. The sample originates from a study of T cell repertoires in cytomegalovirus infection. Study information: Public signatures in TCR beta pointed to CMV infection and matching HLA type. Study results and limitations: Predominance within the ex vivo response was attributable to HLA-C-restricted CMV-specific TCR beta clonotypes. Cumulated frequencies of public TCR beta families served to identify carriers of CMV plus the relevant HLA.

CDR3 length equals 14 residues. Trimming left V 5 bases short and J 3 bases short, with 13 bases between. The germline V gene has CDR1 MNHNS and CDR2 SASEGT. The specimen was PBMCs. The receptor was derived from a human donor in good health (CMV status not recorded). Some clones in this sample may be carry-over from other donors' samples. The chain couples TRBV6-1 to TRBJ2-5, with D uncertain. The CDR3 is CASSYLQQEETQYF. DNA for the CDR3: TGTGCCAGCAGTTATCTCCAGCAGGAAGAGACCCAGTACTTC.